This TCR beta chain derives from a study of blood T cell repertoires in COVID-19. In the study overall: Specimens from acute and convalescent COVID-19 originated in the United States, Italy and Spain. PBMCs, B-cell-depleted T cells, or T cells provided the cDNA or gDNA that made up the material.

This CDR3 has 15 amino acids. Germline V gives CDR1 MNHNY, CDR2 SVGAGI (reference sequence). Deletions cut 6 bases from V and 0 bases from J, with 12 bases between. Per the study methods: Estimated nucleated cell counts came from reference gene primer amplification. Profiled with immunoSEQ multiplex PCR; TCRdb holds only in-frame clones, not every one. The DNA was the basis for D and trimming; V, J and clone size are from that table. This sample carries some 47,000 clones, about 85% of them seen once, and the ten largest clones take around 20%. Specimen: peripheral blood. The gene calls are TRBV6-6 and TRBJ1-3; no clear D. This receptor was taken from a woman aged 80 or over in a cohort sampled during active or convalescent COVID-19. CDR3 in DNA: TGTGCCAGCAGCCAACCGACATTCTCTGGAAACACCATATATTTT. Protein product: CASSQPTFSGNTIYF.